These T cell receptor beta chains were read from a single sample in a study of cytomegalovirus exposure and HLA in healthy donors. Here immunoSEQ multiplex PCR was the method, and the copy in TCRdb shows in-frame clones only, minus some. Of roughly 150,000 clones detected, 80% appear once; the ten largest clones hold approximately 15%. Sequenced input: PBMCs. All receptors derive from a woman between 35 and 50 years old in good health and CMV-seronegative. Each CDR3 is given without its conserved first and last residue. Each record gives: J gene, V gene, CDR3 protein.

J: TRBJ1-2; V: TRBV2; CDR3: ASSSRDSLWSDGYT
J: TRBJ2-1; V: TRBV27; CDR3: ASSFPSAYNEQF
J: TRBJ2-7; V: TRBV4-3; CDR3: ASSQLEGQVYEQY
J: TRBJ2-6; V: TRBV30; CDR3: AWSGGTGGSRGANGLT
J: TRBJ2-5; V: TRBV11-2; CDR3: ASSFSVSETQY
J: TRBJ2-6; V: TRBV7-3; CDR3: ASSLTGGRPSGANVLT
J: TRBJ2-1; V: TRBV2; CDR3: ASSVTSGRDEQF
J: TRBJ2-2; V: TRBV2; CDR3: ASSEMAANTGELF
J: TRBJ2-3; V: TRBV9; CDR3: ASSEGEGTQY
J: TRBJ1-2; V: TRBV5-1; CDR3: ASSGTLNYGYT
J: TRBJ2-5; V: TRBV5-8; CDR3: ASSLGETGVRGQETQY
J: TRBJ1-2; V: TRBV28; CDR3: ASGQGPEGYT
J: TRBJ1-1; V: TRBV7-2; CDR3: ASSLGDRAYTEAF
J: TRBJ2-1; V: TRBV11-2; CDR3: ASSPRTSDYNEQF
J: TRBJ2-2; V: TRBV7-6; CDR3: ASSLRTAPGELF
J: TRBJ2-4; V: TRBV4-3; CDR3: ASSQVAAAGGGKNIQY
J: TRBJ2-3; V: TRBV7-2; CDR3: ASSWTTDTQY
J: TRBJ2-1; V: TRBV4-2; CDR3: ASSQGLAHNEQF
J: TRBJ1-1; V: TRBV27; CDR3: ASRDSGPRSTEAF
J: TRBJ2-5; V: TRBV5-6; CDR3: ASSNRGSQETQY
J: TRBJ1-1; V: TRBV21-1; CDR3: ASSNQGQEAF
J: TRBJ2-3; V: TRBV11-2; CDR3: ASSVTASTDTQY
J: TRBJ2-5; V: TRBV2; CDR3: ASQNIERETQY
J: TRBJ2-5; V: TRBV28; CDR3: ASSLSTGKD
J: TRBJ1-1; V: TRBV4-3; CDR3: ASSQDPGGFTEAF
J: TRBJ1-2; V: TRBV27; CDR3: ASSLFPPRDRASNYGYT
J: TRBJ2-2; V: TRBV15; CDR3: ATSRDGLAGGTGELF
J: TRBJ2-5; V: TRBV5-1; CDR3: ASSLEQGGRETQY
J: TRBJ2-7; V: TRBV4-3; CDR3: ASSQEWASSYEQY
J: TRBJ1-2; V: TRBV5-1; CDR3: ASSPGHLKANYGYT
J: TRBJ1-1; V: TRBV7-3; CDR3: ASSPEARGNTEAF
J: TRBJ2-2; V: TRBV7-3; CDR3: ASSLGGLTGELF
J: TRBJ2-3; V: TRBV7-2; CDR3: ASSSLAGGGTDTQY
J: TRBJ2-1; V: TRBV10-3; CDR3: AISDPFSGGSYNEQF
J: TRBJ1-6; V: TRBV6-5; CDR3: ASSQLRGSLH
J: TRBJ2-2; V: TRBV28; CDR3: ASSFWLRGGTGELF
J: TRBJ2-1; V: TRBV5-1; CDR3: ASRRTPSVNEQF
J: TRBJ2-3; V: TRBV29-1; CDR3: SVEDRTSMPGGDTQY
J: TRBJ2-1; V: TRBV4-1; CDR3: ASSQELANNEQF
J: TRBJ2-2; V: TRBV7-6; CDR3: ASSNDREGGTGELF
J: TRBJ1-5; V: TRBV6-6; CDR3: ASSYGQGNQPQH
J: TRBJ2-5; V: TRBV9; CDR3: ASSDGQRQETQY
J: TRBJ2-7; V: TRBV30; CDR3: AWTPGTGTYEQY
J: TRBJ2-1; V: TRBV6-6; CDR3: ASSQTGGNEQF
J: TRBJ2-5; V: TRBV5-1; CDR3: ASMVAGGGETQY
J: TRBJ2-7; V: TRBV18; CDR3: ASSPQGLSYEQY